The 2 T cell receptor beta chains in this list originate from one sample, sequenced in a study of blood T cell repertoires in COVID-19. The protocol was immunoSEQ multiplex PCR, while the TCRdb copy is restricted to in-frame clones and leaves out a portion. Of some 140,000 clones listed, roughly 77% are singletons. Source material: peripheral blood. Receptor source: a woman aged 70-85 years with COVID-19, enrolled during active disease.

The V and J genes are TRBV6-5 and TRBJ2-3; TRBD1 agrees at 8 bases. CDR1 is MNHEY and CDR2 is SVGAGI in the germline V gene. The J segment lost 0 bases and the V segment lost 6 bases, leaving 5 bases of the junction unmatched. The CDR3 is 15 amino acids. The CDR3, as DNA: TGTGCCAGCAGCCAACAGGGGGTGAGCACAGATACGCAGTATTTT. Residues: CASSQQGVSTDTQYF.

The chain employs TRBV12-3 or TRBV12-4 and TRBJ1-5; TRBD1 matches 10 bases. Losses at the gene ends were 6 bases for V and 5 bases for J; bases not matched to a gene: 1. The CDR3 is made up of 13 amino acids. As DNA, the CDR3 is TGTGCCAGCAGGGGGACAGGGGATCAGCCCCAGCATTTT. It is translated as CASRGTGDQPQHF.